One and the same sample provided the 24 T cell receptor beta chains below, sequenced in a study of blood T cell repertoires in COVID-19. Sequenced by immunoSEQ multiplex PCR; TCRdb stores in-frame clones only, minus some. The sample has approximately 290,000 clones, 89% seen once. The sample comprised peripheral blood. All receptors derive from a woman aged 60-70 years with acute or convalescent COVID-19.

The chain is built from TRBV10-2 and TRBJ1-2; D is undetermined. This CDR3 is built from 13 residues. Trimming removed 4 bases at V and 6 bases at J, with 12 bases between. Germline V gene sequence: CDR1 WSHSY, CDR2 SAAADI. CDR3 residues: CASSGLLLDGYTF. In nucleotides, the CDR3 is TGCGCCAGCAGTGGACTTTTACTCGATGGCTACACCTTC.

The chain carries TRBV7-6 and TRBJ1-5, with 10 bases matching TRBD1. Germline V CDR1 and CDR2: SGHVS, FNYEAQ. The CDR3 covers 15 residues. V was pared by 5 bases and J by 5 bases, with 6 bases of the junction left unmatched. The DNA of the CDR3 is TGTGCCAGCAGCCTCGGGACAGGGGAGGATCAGCCCCAGCATTTT. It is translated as CASSLGTGEDQPQHF.

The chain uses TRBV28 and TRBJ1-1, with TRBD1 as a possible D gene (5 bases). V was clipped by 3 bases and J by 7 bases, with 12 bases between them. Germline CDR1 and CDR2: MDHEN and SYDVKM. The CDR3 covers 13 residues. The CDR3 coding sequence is TGTGCCAGCAGTTTCCGGACACCAAGTGAAGCTTTCTTT. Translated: CASSFRTPSEAFF. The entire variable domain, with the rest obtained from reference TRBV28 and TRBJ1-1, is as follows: DVKVTQSSRYLVKRTGEKVFLECVQDMDHENMFWYRQDPGLGLRLIYFSYDVKMKEKGDIPEGYSVSREKKERFSLILESASTNQTSMYLCASSFRTPSEAFFGQGTRLTVV.

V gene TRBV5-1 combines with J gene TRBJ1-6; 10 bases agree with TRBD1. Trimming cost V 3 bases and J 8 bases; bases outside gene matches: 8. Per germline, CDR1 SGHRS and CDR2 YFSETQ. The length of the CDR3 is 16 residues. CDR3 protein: CASSSDRGQLDSPLHF. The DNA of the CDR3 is TGCGCCAGCAGCTCCGACAGGGGGCAACTGGATTCACCCCTCCACTTT. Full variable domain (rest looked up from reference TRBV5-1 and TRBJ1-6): KAGVTQTPRYLIKTRGQQVTLSCSPISGHRSVSWYQQTPGQGLQFLFEYFSETQRNKGNFPGRFSGRQFSNSRSEMNVSTLELGDSALYLCASSSDRGQLDSPLHFGNGTRLTVT.

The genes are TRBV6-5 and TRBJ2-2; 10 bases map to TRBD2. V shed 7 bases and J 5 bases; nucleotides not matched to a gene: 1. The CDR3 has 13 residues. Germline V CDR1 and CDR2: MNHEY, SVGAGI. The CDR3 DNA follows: TGTGCCAGCAAGCGGGAGGGGACCGGGGAGCTGTTTTTT. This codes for CASKREGTGELFF.

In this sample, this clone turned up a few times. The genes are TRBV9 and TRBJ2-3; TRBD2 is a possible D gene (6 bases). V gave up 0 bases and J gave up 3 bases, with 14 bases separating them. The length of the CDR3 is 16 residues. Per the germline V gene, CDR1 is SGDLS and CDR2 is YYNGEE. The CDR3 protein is CASSVGPGDRTDTQYF. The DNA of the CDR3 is TGTGCCAGCAGCGTAGGACCGGGAGACCGGACAGATACGCAGTATTTT.

This chain's CDR3 is CASSPVGGRGHNEQFF. Here the CDR3 DNA reads TGTGCCAGCAGCCCGGTGGGCGGGAGGGGACACAATGAGCAGTTCTTC. V usage is TRBV9 and J usage is TRBJ2-1; 9 bases are a match to TRBD2. The CDR3 sequence is 16 residues long. From germline, CDR1 is SGDLS and CDR2 YYNGEE. The V segment lost 4 bases and the J segment 5 bases; nucleotides outside the gene matches: 10.

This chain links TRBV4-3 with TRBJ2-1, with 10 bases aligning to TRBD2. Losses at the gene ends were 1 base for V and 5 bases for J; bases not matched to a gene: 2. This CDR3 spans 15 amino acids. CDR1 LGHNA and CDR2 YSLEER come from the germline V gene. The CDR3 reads CASSQGLAGDNEQFF. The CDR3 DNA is TGCGCCAGCAGCCAAGGGCTAGCGGGAGACAATGAGCAGTTCTTC.

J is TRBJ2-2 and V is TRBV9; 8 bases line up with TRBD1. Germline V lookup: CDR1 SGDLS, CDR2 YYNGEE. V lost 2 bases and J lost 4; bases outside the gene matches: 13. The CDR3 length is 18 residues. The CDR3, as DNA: TGTGCCAGCAGCGTCGGGACAGGAACCTTTAGGGGCACCGGGGAGCTGTTTTTT. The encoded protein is CASSVGTGTFRGTGELFF.

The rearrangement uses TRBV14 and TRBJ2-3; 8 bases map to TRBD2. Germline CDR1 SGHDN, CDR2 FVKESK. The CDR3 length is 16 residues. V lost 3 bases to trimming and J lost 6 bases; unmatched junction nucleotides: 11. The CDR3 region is CASSQVAGIPWDTQYF. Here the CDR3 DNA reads TGTGCCAGCAGCCAGGTAGCGGGGATCCCTTGGGATACGCAGTATTTT. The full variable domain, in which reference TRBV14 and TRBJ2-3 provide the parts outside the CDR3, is EAGVTQFPSHSVIEKGQTVTLRCDPISGHDNLYWYRRVMGKEIKFLLHFVKESKQDESGMPNNRFLAERTGGTYSTLKVQPAELEDSGVYFCASSQVAGIPWDTQYFGPGTRLTVL.

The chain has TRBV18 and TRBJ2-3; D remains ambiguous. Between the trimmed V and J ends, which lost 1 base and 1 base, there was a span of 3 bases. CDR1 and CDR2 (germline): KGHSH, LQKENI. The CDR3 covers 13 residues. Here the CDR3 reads CASSPRGTDTQYF. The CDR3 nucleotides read TGTGCCAGCTCACCACGAGGCACAGATACGCAGTATTTT.

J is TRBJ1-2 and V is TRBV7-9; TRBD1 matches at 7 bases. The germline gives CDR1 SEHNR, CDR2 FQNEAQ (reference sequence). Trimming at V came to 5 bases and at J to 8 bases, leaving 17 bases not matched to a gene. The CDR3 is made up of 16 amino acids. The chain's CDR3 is CASSRLQGQTNSGYTF. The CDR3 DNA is TGTGCCAGCAGCCGCCTCCAGGGACAGACGAATTCCGGCTACACCTTC.

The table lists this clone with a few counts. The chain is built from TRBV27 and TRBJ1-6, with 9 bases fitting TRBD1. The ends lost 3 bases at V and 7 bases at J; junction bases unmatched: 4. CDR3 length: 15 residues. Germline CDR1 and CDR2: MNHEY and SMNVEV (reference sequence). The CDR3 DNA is TGTGCCAGCAGTTTTAGACAGGGGGGGAATTCACCCCTCCACTTT. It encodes CASSFRQGGNSPLHF.

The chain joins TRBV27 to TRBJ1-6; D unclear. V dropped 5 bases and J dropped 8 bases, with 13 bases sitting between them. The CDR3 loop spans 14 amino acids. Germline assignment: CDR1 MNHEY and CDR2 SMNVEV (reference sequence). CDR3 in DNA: TGTGCCAGCAGTCTGAGGCATCTAGATTCACCCCTCCACTTT. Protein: CASSLRHLDSPLHF.

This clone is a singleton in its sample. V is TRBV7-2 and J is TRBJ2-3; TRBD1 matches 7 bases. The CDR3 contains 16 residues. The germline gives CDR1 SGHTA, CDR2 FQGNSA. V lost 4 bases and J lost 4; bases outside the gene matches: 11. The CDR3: CASSYQGGRTSDTQYF. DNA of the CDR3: TGTGCCAGCAGCTACCAAGGGGGCCGGACATCAGATACGCAGTATTTT. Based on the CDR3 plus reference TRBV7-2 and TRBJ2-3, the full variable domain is GAGVSQSPSNKVTEKGKDVELRCDPISGHTALYWYRQSLGQGLEFLIYFQGNSAPDKSGLPSDRFSAERTGGSVSTLTIQRTQQEDSAVYLCASSYQGGRTSDTQYFGPGTRLTVL.

DNA of the CDR3: TGTGCCAGCAGCAGGGACACAGACTACGAGCAGTACTTC. This sequence encodes CASSRDTDYEQYF. The chain is built from TRBV7-3 and TRBJ2-7; a possible D gene is TRBD1 (6 bases). This CDR3 has 13 amino acids. The V gene lost 5 bases and the J gene lost 3 bases, with 11 bases spanning the gap. The germline CDR1 and CDR2 sequences are SGHTA and FQGTGA.

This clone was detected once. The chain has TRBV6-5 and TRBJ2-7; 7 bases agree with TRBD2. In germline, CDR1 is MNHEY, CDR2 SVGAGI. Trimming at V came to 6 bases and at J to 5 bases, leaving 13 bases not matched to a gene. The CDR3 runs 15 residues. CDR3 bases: TGTGCCAGCAGCCCCGGTCTAGGGGAGGGAAACGAGCAGTACTTC. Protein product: CASSPGLGEGNEQYF.

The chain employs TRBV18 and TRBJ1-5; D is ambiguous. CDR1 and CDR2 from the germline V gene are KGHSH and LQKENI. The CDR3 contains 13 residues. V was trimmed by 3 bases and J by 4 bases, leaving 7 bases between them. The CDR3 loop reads CASSPGGNQPQHF. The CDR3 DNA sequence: TGTGCCAGCTCACCGGGAGGGAATCAGCCCCAGCATTTT.

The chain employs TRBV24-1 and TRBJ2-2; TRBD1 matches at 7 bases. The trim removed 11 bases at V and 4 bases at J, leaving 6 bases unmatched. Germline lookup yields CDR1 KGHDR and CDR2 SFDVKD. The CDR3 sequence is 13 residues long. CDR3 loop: CASTTGATGELFF. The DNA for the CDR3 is TGTGCCAGCACAACAGGGGCCACCGGGGAGCTGTTTTTT.

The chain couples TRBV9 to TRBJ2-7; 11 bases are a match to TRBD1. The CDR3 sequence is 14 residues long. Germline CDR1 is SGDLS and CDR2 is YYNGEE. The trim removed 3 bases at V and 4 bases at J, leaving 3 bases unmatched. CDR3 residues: CASSGDRGKYEQYF. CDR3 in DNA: TGTGCCAGCAGCGGGGACAGGGGGAAGTACGAGCAGTACTTC. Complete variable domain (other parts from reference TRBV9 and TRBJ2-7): DSGVTQTPKHLITATGQRVTLRCSPRSGDLSVYWYQQSLDQGLQFLIQYYNGEERAKGNILERFSAQQFPDLHSELNLSSLELGDSALYFCASSGDRGKYEQYFGPGTRLTVT.

CDR3 loop: CASSQAVAGGGAYEQYF. The CDR3 DNA sequence: TGCGCCAGCAGCCAAGCTGTAGCGGGAGGAGGGGCCTACGAGCAGTACTTC. This chain joins TRBV4-3 and TRBJ2-7, with 10 bases that match TRBD2. Germline V gives CDR1 LGHNA, CDR2 YSLEER. V lost 1 base and J lost 2; bases outside the gene matches: 8. The CDR3 sequence is 17 residues long.

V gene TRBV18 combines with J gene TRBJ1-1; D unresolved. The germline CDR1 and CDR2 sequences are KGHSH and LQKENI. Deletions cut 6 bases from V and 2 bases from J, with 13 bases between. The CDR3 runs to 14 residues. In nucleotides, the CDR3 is TGTGCCAGCTCCCCTCAACAAGAAAACACTGAAGCTTTCTTT. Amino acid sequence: CASSPQQENTEAFF.

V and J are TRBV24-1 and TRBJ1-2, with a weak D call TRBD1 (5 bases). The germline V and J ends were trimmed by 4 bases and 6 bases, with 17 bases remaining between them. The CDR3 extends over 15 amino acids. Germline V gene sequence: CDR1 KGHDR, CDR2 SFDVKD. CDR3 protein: CATSDPPGGRDGYTF. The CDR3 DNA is TGTGCCACCAGTGACCCCCCGGGGGGAAGAGATGGCTACACCTTC.

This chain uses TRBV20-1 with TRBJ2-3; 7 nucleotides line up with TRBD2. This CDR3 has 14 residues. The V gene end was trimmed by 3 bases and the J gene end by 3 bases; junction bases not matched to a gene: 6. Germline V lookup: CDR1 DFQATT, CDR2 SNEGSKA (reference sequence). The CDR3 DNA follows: TGCAGTGCTAGTGAAGGGAGGGGAACAGATACGCAGTATTTT. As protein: CSASEGRGTDTQYF.